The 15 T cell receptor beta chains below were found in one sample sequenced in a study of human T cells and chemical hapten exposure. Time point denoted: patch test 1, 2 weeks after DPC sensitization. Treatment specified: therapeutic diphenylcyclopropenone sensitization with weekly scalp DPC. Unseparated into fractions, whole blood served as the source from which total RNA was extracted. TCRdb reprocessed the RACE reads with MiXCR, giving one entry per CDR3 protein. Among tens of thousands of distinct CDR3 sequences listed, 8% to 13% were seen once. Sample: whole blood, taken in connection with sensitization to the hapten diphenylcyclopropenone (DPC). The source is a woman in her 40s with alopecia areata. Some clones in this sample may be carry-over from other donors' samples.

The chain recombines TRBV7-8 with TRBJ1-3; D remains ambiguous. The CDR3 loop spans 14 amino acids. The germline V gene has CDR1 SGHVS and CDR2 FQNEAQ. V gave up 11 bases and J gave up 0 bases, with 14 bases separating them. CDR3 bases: TGTGCCTCCCACTCCGGCCTCTCTGGAAACACCATATATTTT. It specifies CASHSGLSGNTIYF.

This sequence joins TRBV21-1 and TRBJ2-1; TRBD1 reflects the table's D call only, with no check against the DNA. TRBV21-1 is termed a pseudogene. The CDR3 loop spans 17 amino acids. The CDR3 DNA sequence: TGTGCCAGCAGCAAAAGGGGACAGGGACCCTCTTACAATGAGCAGTTCTTC. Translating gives CASSKRGQGPSYNEQFF.

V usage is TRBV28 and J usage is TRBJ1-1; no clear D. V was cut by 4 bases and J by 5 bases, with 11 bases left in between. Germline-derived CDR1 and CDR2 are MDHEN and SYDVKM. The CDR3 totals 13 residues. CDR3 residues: CASSSYMWTEAFF. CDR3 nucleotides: TGTGCCAGCAGTTCGTACATGTGGACTGAAGCTTTCTTT. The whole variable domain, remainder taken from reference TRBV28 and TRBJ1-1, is DVKVTQSSRYLVKRTGEKVFLECVQDMDHENMFWYRQDPGLGLRLIYFSYDVKMKEKGDIPEGYSVSREKKERFSLILESASTNQTSMYLCASSSYMWTEAFFGQGTRLTVV.

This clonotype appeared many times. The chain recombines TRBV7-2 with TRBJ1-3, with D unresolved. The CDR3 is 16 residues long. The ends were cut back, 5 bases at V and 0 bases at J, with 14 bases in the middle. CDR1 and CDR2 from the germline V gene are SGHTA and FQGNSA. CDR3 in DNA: TGTGCCAGCAGCCCCCCCCAACCCTACTCTGGAAACACCATATATTTT. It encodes CASSPPQPYSGNTIYF.

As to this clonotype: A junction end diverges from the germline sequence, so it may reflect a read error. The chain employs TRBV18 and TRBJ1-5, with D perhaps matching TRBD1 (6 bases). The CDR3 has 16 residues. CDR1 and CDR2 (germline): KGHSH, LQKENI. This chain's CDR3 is CANSLSAGAVGQPQHF. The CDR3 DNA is TGTGCCAACTCACTCTCCGCGGGGGCGGTCGGGCAGCCCCAGCATTTT.

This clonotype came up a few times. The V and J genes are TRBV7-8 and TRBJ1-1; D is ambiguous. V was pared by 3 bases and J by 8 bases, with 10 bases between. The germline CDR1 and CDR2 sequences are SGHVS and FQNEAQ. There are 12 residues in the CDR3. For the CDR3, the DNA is TGTGCCAGCAGCTTGGCGTACCCCGAAGCTTTCTTT. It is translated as CASSLAYPEAFF.

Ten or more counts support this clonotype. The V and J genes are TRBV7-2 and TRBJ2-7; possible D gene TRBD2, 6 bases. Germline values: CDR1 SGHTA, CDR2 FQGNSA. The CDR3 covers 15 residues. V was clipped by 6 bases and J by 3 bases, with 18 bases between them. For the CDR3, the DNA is TGTGCCAGCAGTCAGGGCGGGATCGCGGTCTACGAGCAGTACTTC. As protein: CASSQGGIAVYEQYF.

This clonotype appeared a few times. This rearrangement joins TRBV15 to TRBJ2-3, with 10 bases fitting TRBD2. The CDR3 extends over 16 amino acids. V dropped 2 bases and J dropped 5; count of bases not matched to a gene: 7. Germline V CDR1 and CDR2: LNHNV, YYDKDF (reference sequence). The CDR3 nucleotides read TGTGCCACCAGCAGACCGCTAGCGGGAGTTGGAGATACGCAGTATTTT. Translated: CATSRPLAGVGDTQYF.

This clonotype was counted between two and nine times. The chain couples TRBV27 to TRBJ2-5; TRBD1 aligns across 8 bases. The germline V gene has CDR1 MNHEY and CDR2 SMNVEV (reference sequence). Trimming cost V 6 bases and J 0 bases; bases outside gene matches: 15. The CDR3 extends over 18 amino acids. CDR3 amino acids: CASSITGRYRGYQETQYF. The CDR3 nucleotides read TGTGCCAGCAGCATTACGGGAAGATACAGGGGGTACCAAGAGACCCAGTACTTC.

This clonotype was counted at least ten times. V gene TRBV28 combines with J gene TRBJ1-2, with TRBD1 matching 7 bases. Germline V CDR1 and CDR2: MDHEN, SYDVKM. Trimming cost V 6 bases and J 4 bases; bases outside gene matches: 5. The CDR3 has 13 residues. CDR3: CASSHRGGYGYTF. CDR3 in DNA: TGTGCCAGCAGCCACAGGGGTGGCTATGGCTACACCTTC.

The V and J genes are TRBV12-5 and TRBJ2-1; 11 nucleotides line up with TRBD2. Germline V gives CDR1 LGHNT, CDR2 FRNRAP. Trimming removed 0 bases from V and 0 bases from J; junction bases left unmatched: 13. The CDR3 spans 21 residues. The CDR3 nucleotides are TGTGCTAGTGGTTTGGTCGCTCCCCTTTCTAGCGGGAGGAACTCCTACAATGAGCAGTTCTTC. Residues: CASGLVAPLSSGRNSYNEQFF.

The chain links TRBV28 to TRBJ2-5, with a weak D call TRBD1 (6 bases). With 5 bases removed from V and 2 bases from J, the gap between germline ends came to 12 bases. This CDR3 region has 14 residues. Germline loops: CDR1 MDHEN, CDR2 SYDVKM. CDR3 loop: CASSLGQRQETQYF. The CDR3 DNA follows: TGTGCCAGCAGTCTGGGACAAAGACAAGAGACCCAGTACTTC. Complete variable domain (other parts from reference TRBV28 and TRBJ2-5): DVKVTQSSRYLVKRTGEKVFLECVQDMDHENMFWYRQDPGLGLRLIYFSYDVKMKEKGDIPEGYSVSREKKERFSLILESASTNQTSMYLCASSLGQRQETQYFGPGTRLLVL.

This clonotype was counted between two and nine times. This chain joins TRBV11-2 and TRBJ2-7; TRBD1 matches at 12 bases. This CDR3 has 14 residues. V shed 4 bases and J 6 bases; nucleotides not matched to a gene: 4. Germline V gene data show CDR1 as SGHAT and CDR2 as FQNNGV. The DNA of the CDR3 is TGTGCCAGCAGCTCTTCGGGACAGGGGGCCGAGCAGTACTTC. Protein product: CASSSSGQGAEQYF. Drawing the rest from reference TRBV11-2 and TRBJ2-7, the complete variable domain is EAGVAQSPRYKIIEKRQSVAFWCNPISGHATLYWYQQILGQGPKLLIQFQNNGVVDDSQLPKDRFSAERLKGVDSTLKIQPAKLEDSAVYLCASSSSGQGAEQYFGPGTRLTVT.

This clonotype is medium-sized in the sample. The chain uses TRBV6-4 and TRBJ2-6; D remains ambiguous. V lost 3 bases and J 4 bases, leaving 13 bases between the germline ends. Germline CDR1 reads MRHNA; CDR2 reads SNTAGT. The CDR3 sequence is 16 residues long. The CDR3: CASSERLGSGANVLTF. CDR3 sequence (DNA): TGTGCCAGCAGTGAGCGTTTGGGTTCCGGGGCCAACGTCCTGACTTTC.

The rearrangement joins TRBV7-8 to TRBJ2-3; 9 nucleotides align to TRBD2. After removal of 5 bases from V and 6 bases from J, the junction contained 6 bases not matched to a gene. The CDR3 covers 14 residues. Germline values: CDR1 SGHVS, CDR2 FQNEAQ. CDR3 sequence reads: CASSPAGGGDTQYF. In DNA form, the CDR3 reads TGTGCCAGCAGCCCCGCGGGGGGGGGCGATACGCAGTATTTT.